The rows below give T cell receptor beta chains drawn from one sample of a study of graft-versus-host responses after intestinal transplantation. TCRdb keeps only in-frame clones here, not all; method: immunoSEQ multiplex PCR. The sample has approximately 110,000 clones, roughly nine tenths seen once; the top ten hold about 0.25%. For these TCRs, the target antigens are not known. This specimen consisted of unstimulated CD4+ T cells sorted from spleen or lymph node cells, obtained before transplant. These receptors originate from a human donor who was the organ donor for an intestinal transplant. CDR3s include the opening cysteine and the closing phenylalanine or tryptophan. The D gene is left open where the match is weak. Where a row states a size, it is once, few, many or the class of an expanded clone; other rows omit it.

V	J	D	size	DNA	CDR3
TRBV28	TRBJ2-6	-	-	TGTGCCAGCAGTTTCCCGGGATTTAGCTCTGGGGCCAACGTCCTGACTTTC	CASSFPGFSSGANVLTF
TRBV18	TRBJ2-3	TRBD1	-	TGTGCCAGCTCACGAGGGAGACAGGGGATCACAGATACGCAGTATTTT	CASSRGRQGITDTQYF
TRBV6-6	TRBJ1-5	-	-	TGTGCCAGCAGTCCACCGGGACACCAGTTTAATCAGCCCCAGCATTTT	CASSPPGHQFNQPQHF
TRBV5-4	TRBJ2-5	-	-	TGTGCCAGCAGCTTTTGGGGGGCTGAGACCCAGTACTTC	CASSFWGAETQYF
TRBV5-1	TRBJ2-5	-	-	TGCGCCAGCAGCCGCGGGACACAAGAGACCCAGTACTTC	CASSRGTQETQYF
TRBV7-9	TRBJ2-5	-	-	TGTGCCAGCAGCCAATCGATAGCGGTCCAAGAGACCCAGTACTTC	CASSQSIAVQETQYF
TRBV6-6	TRBJ2-4	-	few	TGTGCCAGCAAAGAACTCTTTGGCATTCAGTACTTC	CASKELFGIQYF
TRBV5-6	TRBJ2-5	TRBD1	-	TGTGCCAGCAGCCTCCCTACAGGGGGGAGGGAGACCCAGTACTTC	CASSLPTGGRETQYF
TRBV6-6	TRBJ1-2	-	once	TGTGCCAGCAGTGAAACTATGGCTACAACGTTC	CASSETMATTF
TRBV6-1	TRBJ2-2	TRBD1	-	TGTGCCAGCCGACAGGGGGCGTTCACCGGGGAGCTGTTTTTT	CASRQGAFTGELFF
TRBV25-1	TRBJ1-1	TRBD1	-	TGTGCCAGCAGTGAAGACAGGGGGAAAGACACTGAAGCTTTCTTT	CASSEDRGKDTEAFF
TRBV5-4	TRBJ2-7	TRBD2	-	TGTGCCAGCAGCCAATACAGCGGGACTAACTCCTACGAGCAGTACTTC	CASSQYSGTNSYEQYF
TRBV10-3	TRBJ2-5	-	-	TGTGCCATCAGTGAGTCCACAGGCCAAGAGACCCAGTACTTC	CAISESTGQETQYF
TRBV7-9	TRBJ1-2	-	-	TGTGCCAGCAGCCCACGGGGGGCGGACGGCTACACCTTC	CASSPRGADGYTF
TRBV11-2	TRBJ2-7	-	-	TGTGCCAGCAGCCCGGACCCCCTCTACGAGCAGTACTTC	CASSPDPLYEQYF
TRBV5-6	TRBJ1-3	TRBD1	-	TGTGCCAGCACCCGGACAGGGGCTAAAACTGGAAACACCATATATTTT	CASTRTGAKTGNTIYF
TRBV6-5	TRBJ1-2	-	-	TGTGCCAGCAGGTGTGGCTACACCTTC	CASRCGYTF
TRBV5-4	TRBJ2-5	-	once	TGTGCCAGCAGCTTGGGCCCGAGAACGGAGACCCAGTACTTC	CASSLGPRTETQYF
TRBV9	TRBJ2-1	-	-	TGTGCCAGCAGCGTAGTGGCGGGACCCGGCCTCAATGAGCAGTTCTTC	CASSVVAGPGLNEQFF
TRBV7-9	TRBJ1-6	-	-	TGTGCCAGCAGCTCCTGGACCGGGGGCGGTTCACCCCTCCACTTT	CASSSWTGGGSPLHF
TRBV5-1	TRBJ2-7	-	-	TGCGCCAGCAGCTTGGTTGCTAGCAACGAGCAGTACTTC	CASSLVASNEQYF
TRBV7-8	TRBJ1-2	TRBD1	-	TGTGCCAGCAGCAAGGACAGGAACTATGGCTACACCTTC	CASSKDRNYGYTF
TRBV5-6	TRBJ1-1	-	-	TGTGCCAGCAGCTTGGAGGGGATGCCTGAAGCTTTCTTT	CASSLEGMPEAFF
TRBV21-1	TRBJ2-7	-	-	TGTGCCAGCAGCTCACCGGGACTAGCGGGAGAACTGCTCTACGAGCAGTACTTC	CASSSPGLAGELLYEQYF
TRBV7-9	TRBJ1-2	-	-	TGTGCCAGCAGCCGGCTGGGGTTCTATGGCTACACCTTC	CASSRLGFYGYTF
TRBV5-5	TRBJ2-1	TRBD2	-	TGTGCCAGCAGCTTTAGGAGCGGGGCCTACAATGAGCAGTTCTTC	CASSFRSGAYNEQFF
TRBV29-1	TRBJ2-1	TRBD2	-	TGCAGCCCTGGGGAGGGCTCCTACAATGAGCAGTTCTTC	CSPGEGSYNEQFF
TRBV5-1	TRBJ2-5	-	-	TGCGCCAGCAGCCCAGCGGCAAGAAAAGAGACCCAGTACTTC	CASSPAARKETQYF